The next 11 T cell receptor beta chains were all read from a single sample in a study of T cells in Graves' hyperthyroidism and ophthalmopathy. Authors of the study amplified TCR beta CDR3 regions from RNA transcripts. With the HTBI primer set, the TCR CDR3 went through a first round of RT-PCR. TCRdb re-called the multiplex PCR reads with MiXCR, one entry per CDR3 protein. Here the sample spans about 400,000 distinct CDR3 sequences, roughly 15% being singletons. The specimen sequenced was blood. Receptors were obtained from a woman aged 55 to 70 with Graves' ophthalmopathy.

J is TRBJ1-2 and V is TRBV6-1; D is unclear. The CDR3 is 13 amino acids. The germline gives CDR1 MNHNS, CDR2 SASEGT. Trimming cost V 1 base and J 4 bases, with 7 bases left between them. Here the CDR3 reads CASSEEQFYGYTF. The CDR3 DNA reads TGTGCCAGCAGTGAAGAACAGTTCTATGGCTACACCTTC.

V usage is TRBV29-1 and J usage is TRBJ2-7, with 8 nucleotides matching TRBD1. CDR1 is SQVTM, CDR2 ANQGSEA, per germline. The CDR3 runs 16 residues. With V trimmed by 3 bases and J by 2 bases, 12 bases remained unmatched. The CDR3 sequence is CSVEAPDRGPTYEQYF. In DNA form, the CDR3 reads TGCAGCGTTGAGGCCCCTGACAGGGGCCCCACCTACGAGCAGTACTTC.

In DNA form, the CDR3 reads TGCGCCAGCAGTGGACTAGCGGGGCCCTCCTACAATGAGCAGTTCTTC. Protein: CASSGLAGPSYNEQFF. This chain links TRBV10-2 with TRBJ2-1, with 11 bases lining up with TRBD2. The germline CDR1 and CDR2 sequences are WSHSY and SAAADI. CDR3 length: 16 residues. The V gene end was trimmed by 4 bases and the J gene end by 0 bases; junction bases not matched to a gene: 2.

This clonotype was seen a few times. The chain recombines TRBV9 with TRBJ1-1; D unclear. Between the trimmed V and J ends, which lost 0 bases and 2 bases, there was a span of 8 bases. This CDR3 has 14 residues. CDR1 and CDR2 from the germline V gene are SGDLS and YYNGEE. CDR3 sequence: CASSVAAVNTEAFF. CDR3 coding DNA: TGTGCCAGCAGCGTAGCAGCGGTCAACACTGAAGCTTTCTTT.

As regards this clonotype: Just one base apart from a much larger clone, this may be a read error. The chain recombines TRBV28 with TRBJ2-7, with a possible D match to TRBD1 (6 bases). The V gene's germline CDR1 is MDHEN and CDR2 SYDVKM. The V and J ends lost 6 bases and 7 bases respectively, with 25 bases between them. CDR3 length: 16 residues. The CDR3 protein is CASRTGAGAPDGEQYF. As DNA, the CDR3 is TGTGCCAGCAGGACCGGGGCAGGGGCTCCGGACGGGGAGCAGTACTTC.

There are a few counts of this clonotype. J is TRBJ1-3 and V is TRBV4-2, with D maybe TRBD1 (6 bases). The germline CDR1 and CDR2 sequences are LGHNA and YNFKEQ. The CDR3 length is 18 residues. V shed 0 bases and J shed 0 bases, with 15 bases lying between them. CDR3 region: CASSQDYGGGSSGNTIYF. The CDR3 nucleotides read TGTGCCAGCAGCCAAGATTATGGGGGCGGTAGCTCTGGAAACACCATATATTTT.

V usage is TRBV20-1 and J usage is TRBJ1-5; weak D call: TRBD1 (5 bases). CDR1 is DFQATT, CDR2 SNEGSKA, per germline (reference sequence). The length of the CDR3 is 15 residues. V lost 1 base to trimming and J lost 6 bases, with 16 bases between them. The CDR3 protein is CSARGLQGFLQPQHF. CDR3 sequence (DNA): TGCAGTGCTAGAGGGTTGCAGGGATTTCTTCAGCCCCAGCATTTT.

This clonotype appeared many times. V and J are TRBV10-3 and TRBJ2-3, with D unresolved. Germline V CDR1 and CDR2: ENHRY, SYGVKD. Between the trimmed V and J ends, which lost 2 bases and 4 bases, there was a span of 4 bases. CDR3 length: 12 amino acids. In DNA form, the CDR3 reads TGTGCCATCAGTGAGATGGCAGATACGCAGTATTTT. It yields the protein CAISEMADTQYF.

The sample holds a few counts of this clonotype. The chain uses TRBV4-1 and TRBJ2-2; TRBD1 aligns across 7 bases. Germline trimming cut 0 bases from V and 1 base from J; bases unmatched to any gene: 5. This CDR3 is built from 17 residues. CDR1 is MGHRA, CDR2 YSYEKL, per germline. DNA of the CDR3: TGCGCCAGCAGCCAAGATCGGGACAGCGGGAACACCGGGGAGCTGTTTTTT. The encoded protein is CASSQDRDSGNTGELFF.

The sample holds many counts of this clonotype. An end of the junction differs from the germline gene, which may be a read error. The J gene is TRBJ2-7, the V gene TRBV5-1, with 9 nucleotides matching TRBD1. The CDR3 is 14 residues long. Germline V gene lookup returns CDR1 SGHRS and CDR2 YFSETQ. The CDR3 region is CTSREPGQGGEQYF. The DNA for the CDR3 is TGCACCAGCAGGGAACCGGGACAGGGCGGGGAGCAGTACTTC.

This clonotype appeared many times. The chain recombines TRBV20-1 with TRBJ2-1; D perhaps matches TRBD2 (7 bases). Germline assignment: CDR1 DFQATT and CDR2 SNEGSKA (reference sequence). The CDR3 spans 14 residues. V was cut by 6 bases and J by 0 bases, with 12 bases left in between. CDR3 region: CSAGGGNSYNEQFF. CDR3 nucleotides: TGCAGTGCAGGGGGGGGCAACTCCTACAATGAGCAGTTCTTC.